This record covers a single T cell receptor beta chain. The sample belongs to a study of shared clonotypes between healthy human individuals. The V gene lost 4 bases and the J gene lost 5 bases, with 14 bases spanning the gap. The CDR3 is 14 residues long. CDR1 is MNHNS, CDR2 SASEGT, per germline. Profiling relied on immunoSEQ multiplex PCR, and the TCRdb table lists in-frame clones only, not all of them. Here the sample spans approximately 2.5 million clones, roughly 92% being singletons. Input material: naive CD4+ T cells sorted from blood. Subset specified: CD45RA+ positively selected. The V gene is TRBV6-1, the J gene TRBJ2-5; D possibly matches TRBD1 or TRBD2 (5 bases each). This clonotype originated in a man aged 18 to 29 in good health. CDR3 residues: CASSVLEGKETQYF. DNA of the CDR3: TGTGCCAGCAGTGTGTTAGAGGGGAAGGAGACCCAGTACTTC.